The table lists the clone carrying this T cell receptor (beta chain) with many counts. The antigen remains unidentified. One junction end does not reproduce the germline sequence, and a read error may be involved. The sample comes from a study of identical twins. Study findings and constraints: Modelling approaches yielded underestimates of out-of-frame TCR alpha sharing between monozygotic twins.

CDR3 length: 8 residues. Per germline, CDR1 MDHEN and CDR2 SYDVKM. TCRdb analysed the 5' RACE reads with MiXCR anew, one entry per CDR3 protein. The table has about 290,000 distinct CDR3 sequences, 7.5% to 9.5% seen once; the top ten hold 6% to 8.5%. These same data were also listed under a study on yellow fever vaccine responses in identical twins.

The sample consisted of CD8+ T cells sorted from blood. This chain joins TRBV28 and TRBJ2-4; D not certain. The TCR comes from a woman aged 18 to 35 in good health. The DNA for the CDR3 is TGTGCCAGCACTTTAACGGGCTTC. Its translation: CASTLTGF.